The present T cell receptor (beta chain) was sequenced within a study of control samples from healthy donors and cancer patients. This clone was seen a handful of times. The CDR3 contains 14 residues. Germline V gene sequence: CDR1 ENHRY, CDR2 SYGVKD. Losses at the gene ends were 4 bases for V and 4 bases for J; bases not matched to a gene: 5. Measured with immunoSEQ multiplex PCR; TCRdb has only the in-frame clones, and not every one. The repertoire holds more than 85,000 clones, with roughly 90% as singletons. V gene TRBV10-3 combines with J gene TRBJ1-2; 8 positions match TRBD1. The source is a woman aged 60 to 75 with lung cancer. The sequenced material came from PBMCs. The CDR3 sequence: CAISAYRGSYGYTF. The CDR3 nucleotides are TGTGCCATCAGTGCGTACAGGGGGAGCTATGGCTACACCTTC.